This T cell receptor beta chain was documented in a study of blood T cells in healthy people across ages. Findings and limits, study-wide: Measured against age, TCR beta diversity per million T cells decreased in a roughly linear manner. PBMCs were not sorted, which prevented a conclusive comparison of naive versus antigen-experienced cells. Diversity was higher, and naive CD4+ cells more numerous, in long-lived donors than in aged donors.

A second PCR, run for roughly 7 to 11 cycles, used a sample-barcoded 5' primer plus a J-beta primer mix. In TCRdb, the 5' RACE reads were re-called with MiXCR into one record per CDR3 protein. The table includes 980,000 or so distinct CDR3 sequences, 45% to 50% detected once. On this clonotype: The antigen remains undetermined.

CDR1 and CDR2 from the germline V gene are DFQATT and SNEGSKA (reference sequence). V lost 3 bases to trimming and J lost 4 bases, with 6 bases between them. The CDR3 has 12 residues. Every donor gave 9.5 to 10 milliliters of peripheral blood. The specimen sequenced was blood. This clonotype was sampled from a man between 25 and 39 years old in good health. The rearrangement uses TRBV20-1 and TRBJ1-4; the D is unclear. DNA for the CDR3: TGCAGTGCTAGGGGCCGTAATGAAAAACTGTTTTTT. This translates into CSARGRNEKLFF.